A single sample gave rise to the 31 T cell receptor beta chains below, sequenced in a study of graft-versus-host responses after intestinal transplantation. These receptors' targets are unknown. Data came from immunoSEQ multiplex PCR; TCRdb stores just in-frame clones and leaves some out. Seen here are about 100,000 clones, less than 90% observed once, and the top ten hold roughly 1%. The specimen was unstimulated CD4+ T cells sorted from spleen or lymph node cells, collected before transplant. These receptor sequences come from a human donor who was the organ donor for an intestinal transplant.

This clone was observed a single time. The chain has TRBV7-3 and TRBJ2-3; D tentatively reads TRBD1 or TRBD2 (5 bases each). Germline values: CDR1 SGHTA, CDR2 FQGTGA. There are 16 residues in the CDR3. V was shortened by 4 bases and J by 3 bases, with 17 bases between the two germline ends. The CDR3 sequence: CASSSGKGRRTDTQYF. CDR3 nucleotide sequence: TGTGCCAGCAGCTCTGGAAAGGGACGGCGGACAGATACGCAGTATTTT.

The chain carries TRBV30 and TRBJ1-6, with 8 bases lining up with TRBD1. Germline CDR1 GTSNPN, CDR2 SVGIG (reference sequence). With 4 bases clipped from V and 10 bases from J, the junction kept 12 bases outside the gene matches. CDR3 length: 15 amino acids. In DNA, the CDR3 is TGTGCCTGGACCCTTACCGGGACAGGCCAATCACCCCTCCACTTT. It codes for CAWTLTGTGQSPLHF.

The chain links TRBV5-8 to TRBJ2-3; tentative D call: TRBD1 (5 bases). The CDR3 length is 15 residues. Trimming took off 4 bases at V and 1 base at J, with 13 bases between the two ends. CDR1 SGHTS and CDR2 YDEGEE come from the germline V gene. The DNA of the CDR3 is TGTGCCAGCAGCACTGGGCAGGGTCGCACAGATACGCAGTATTTT. This gives the protein CASSTGQGRTDTQYF.

The chain uses TRBV5-1 and TRBJ2-3; 9 bases fit TRBD2. Germline CDR1 and CDR2: SGHRS and YFSETQ. The ends lost 4 bases at V and 4 bases at J; junction bases unmatched: 4. This CDR3 has 14 amino acids. CDR3 sequence (DNA): TGCGCCAGCAGCCCCCGGACTAGCGCAGATACGCAGTATTTT. Encoded protein: CASSPRTSADTQYF.

The chain joins TRBV28 to TRBJ2-3; 8 bases map to TRBD1. The CDR3 runs to 15 residues. J gave up 1 base and V 5 bases, and 5 bases lay outside the gene matches. The V gene's germline CDR1 is MDHEN and CDR2 SYDVKM. CDR3 residues: CASSPSGQGTDTQYF. The CDR3 DNA sequence: TGTGCCAGCAGTCCCTCGGGACAGGGCACAGATACGCAGTATTTT.

This sequence joins TRBV6-1 and TRBJ2-2; the D gene is possibly TRBD1 (5 bases). The CDR3 is 15 amino acids. Trimming shortened V by 6 bases and J by 6 bases, and 17 bases separated the two germline ends. CDR1 is MNHNS and CDR2 is SASEGT in the germline V gene. CDR3: CASRTDSIVAGELFF. The CDR3 DNA reads as TGTGCCAGCAGGACAGATTCCATCGTGGCCGGGGAGCTGTTTTTT.

The gene calls are TRBV9 and TRBJ2-1; the D gene could be TRBD1 or TRBD2 (5 bases each). The ends were cut back, 0 bases at V and 7 bases at J, with 14 bases in the middle. The CDR3 loop spans 15 amino acids. CDR1 SGDLS and CDR2 YYNGEE come from the germline V gene. The CDR3 loop reads CASSVAGQGINEQFF. In DNA form, the CDR3 reads TGTGCCAGCAGCGTAGCGGGGCAGGGAATAAATGAGCAGTTCTTC.

CDR3 nucleotide sequence: TGTGCCTGGAGTGGGGCTTTCGTTGGTGGTGAGCAGTTCTTC. It translates to CAWSGAFVGGEQFF. V gene TRBV30 combines with J gene TRBJ2-1; D gene unclear. This CDR3 region has 14 residues. V gave up 1 base and J gave up 9 bases, with 16 bases separating them. The germline V gene has CDR1 GTSNPN and CDR2 SVGIG (reference sequence).

V gene TRBV11-2 combines with J gene TRBJ1-1; 9 nucleotides match TRBD1. The V gene end was trimmed by 5 bases and the J gene end by 3 bases; junction bases not matched to a gene: 7. The germline gives CDR1 SGHAT, CDR2 FQNNGV. The CDR3 totals 15 residues. CDR3 amino acids: CASSPLGTGYTEAFF. CDR3 nucleotides: TGTGCCAGCAGCCCCCTAGGGACAGGGTACACTGAAGCTTTCTTT.

The rearrangement uses TRBV11-3 and TRBJ1-1; a weak D match, TRBD1 (6 bases). The CDR3 loop spans 19 amino acids. Germline CDR1 SGHNT, CDR2 YENEEA. Trimming stripped 4 bases from V and 4 bases from J, with 28 bases between. The CDR3 spells CASSSGSRQVPGGSTEAFF. The CDR3 bases are TGTGCCAGCAGCTCAGGATCTCGACAGGTGCCGGGGGGTAGCACTGAAGCTTTCTTT.

The rearrangement uses TRBV6-1 and TRBJ2-7; D is uncertain. Trimming removed 1 base from V and 1 base from J, with 17 bases in between. Germline CDR1 reads MNHNS; CDR2 reads SASEGT. The CDR3 totals 17 residues. The CDR3 is CASSEGNWRDKSYEQYF. CDR3 nucleotide sequence: TGTGCCAGCAGTGAAGGTAACTGGAGAGATAAGTCCTACGAGCAGTACTTC.

J is TRBJ2-7 and V is TRBV2; 8 bases map to TRBD1. The CDR3 consists of 13 residues. Germline CDR1 reads SNHLY; CDR2 reads FYNNEI. V was pared by 8 bases and J by 1 base, with 4 bases of the junction left unmatched. This CDR3 reads CASEGQESYEQYF. CDR3 bases: TGTGCCAGCGAGGGACAGGAGTCCTACGAGCAGTACTTC.

This clone was seen a few times. The gene calls are TRBV5-1 and TRBJ2-6; D perhaps matches TRBD2 (5 bases). CDR3 size: 15 residues. CDR1 and CDR2 from the germline V gene are SGHRS and YFSETQ. V lost 4 bases to trimming and J lost 2 bases, with 10 bases between them. The CDR3 loop is CASSPPGTGANVLTF. DNA for the CDR3: TGCGCCAGCAGCCCTCCGGGGACTGGGGCCAACGTCCTGACTTTC.

The gene calls are TRBV18 and TRBJ2-5, with D tentatively TRBD1 (6 bases). Germline V gene sequence: CDR1 KGHSH, CDR2 LQKENI. Trimming stripped 6 bases from V and 5 bases from J, with 13 bases between. The CDR3 consists of 13 residues. CDR3 DNA: TGTGCCAGCTCCGAGGCCAGGGGTGAGACCCAGTACTTC. It is translated as CASSEARGETQYF.

The chain employs TRBV15 and TRBJ1-2; D remains unclear. Germline V gives CDR1 LNHNV, CDR2 YYDKDF (reference sequence). The V end lost 0 bases, the J end lost 8 bases, and 10 bases lay between the germline ends. The CDR3 runs 13 residues. CDR3 amino acids: CATSRDRIYGYTF. CDR3 DNA sequence: TGTGCCACCAGCAGAGATAGGATTTACGGCTACACCTTC.

The chain recombines TRBV19 with TRBJ1-3; TRBD1 matches at 9 bases. V shed 1 base and J 4 bases; nucleotides not matched to a gene: 11. This CDR3 contains 18 residues. Germline CDR1 is LNHDA and CDR2 is SQIVND (reference sequence). The CDR3 DNA reads as TGTGCCAGTAGTATAGCTCTCGGGACAGGGTATCAAGGAAACACCATATATTTT. Amino acids: CASSIALGTGYQGNTIYF.

The rearrangement links TRBV5-1 to TRBJ1-1, with 9 bases aligning to TRBD1. V shed 4 bases and J 6 bases; nucleotides not matched to a gene: 10. CDR1 and CDR2 (germline): SGHRS, YFSETQ. This CDR3 has 15 amino acids. The CDR3 is CASSKSGQGMAEAFF. In DNA form, the CDR3 reads TGCGCCAGCAGCAAATCGGGACAGGGAATGGCTGAAGCTTTCTTT.

CDR3 nucleotides: TGTGCCTGGACTCAGGGTAGCTCCTACGAGCAGTACTTC. Amino acid sequence: CAWTQGSSYEQYF. This chain joins TRBV30 and TRBJ2-7; a weak D match, TRBD1 (5 bases). CDR1 is GTSNPN and CDR2 is SVGIG in the germline V gene (reference sequence). V was cut by 4 bases and J by 0 bases, with 10 bases left in between. This CDR3 has 13 residues.

The chain couples TRBV30 to TRBJ1-1; D unresolved. This CDR3 has 11 amino acids. Germline CDR1 reads GTSNPN; CDR2 reads SVGIG (reference sequence). Trimming stripped 6 bases from V and 6 bases from J, with 11 bases between. The CDR3 DNA is TGTGCCTGTGCCCGGGTGGCTGAAGCTTTCTTT. It translates to CACARVAEAFF.

The rearrangement uses TRBV20-1 and TRBJ2-7; D may be TRBD1 (5 bases). Germline V gene data show CDR1 as DFQATT and CDR2 as SNEGSKA (reference sequence). The CDR3 is 11 residues long. The germline V and J ends were trimmed by 4 bases and 4 bases, with 8 bases remaining between them. The CDR3: CSATQDYEQYF. CDR3 nucleotide sequence: TGCAGTGCTACACAGGATTACGAGCAGTACTTC.

This clone was found once. The rearrangement joins TRBV29-1 to TRBJ2-1; 9 bases line up with TRBD1. There are 15 residues in the CDR3. CDR1 SQVTM and CDR2 ANQGSEA come from the germline V gene. V lost 2 bases, J lost 8 bases, and 10 bases stayed unmatched. The CDR3 loop is CSVELTGGFIDEQFF. CDR3 sequence (DNA): TGCAGCGTTGAACTGACAGGGGGGTTTATCGATGAGCAGTTCTTC.

The chain combines TRBV30 with TRBJ1-5; 7 nucleotides agree with TRBD1. Germline-derived CDR1 and CDR2 are GTSNPN and SVGIG (reference sequence). The length of the CDR3 is 22 residues. The trim removed 3 bases at V and 8 bases at J, leaving 34 bases unmatched. Written as DNA, the CDR3 is TGTGCCTGGAGCGATAAGGGAGGGGTCGCTAACAGGGGTGGCCACCAGAGGAAGCCCCAGCATTTT. Translation gives CAWSDKGGVANRGGHQRKPQHF.

V is TRBV10-3 and J is TRBJ1-1, with D possibly matching TRBD1 (5 bases). Germline V gene lookup returns CDR1 ENHRY and CDR2 SYGVKD. V lost 4 bases and J 1 base, leaving 13 bases between the germline ends. The CDR3 runs to 15 residues. CDR3 nucleotide sequence: TGTGCCATCAGTGGGCGGGGGGTGGCGAACACTGAAGCTTTCTTT. Translation: CAISGRGVANTEAFF.

The chain has TRBV28 and TRBJ1-5; no reliable D call. The CDR3 is 15 residues long. In germline, CDR1 is MDHEN, CDR2 SYDVKM. The V and J ends lost 1 base and 0 bases respectively, with 7 bases between them. The CDR3 reads CASSLSGISNQPQHF. The CDR3 DNA is TGTGCCAGCAGTTTATCGGGGATTAGCAATCAGCCCCAGCATTTT.

The V call is TRBV7-8, the J call TRBJ2-7; D gene uncertain. The CDR3 length is 16 residues. Trimming stripped 5 bases from V and 2 bases from J, with 19 bases between. Germline V gene lookup returns CDR1 SGHVS and CDR2 FQNEAQ. The chain's CDR3 is CASSPDSRQLTYEQYF. In nucleotides, the CDR3 is TGTGCCAGCAGCCCCGATAGCCGGCAACTAACCTACGAGCAGTACTTC. Filled out from reference TRBV7-8 and TRBJ2-7, the complete variable domain reads GAGVSQSPRYKVAKRGQDVALRCDPISGHVSLFWYQQALGQGPEFLTYFQNEAQLDKSGLPSDRFFAERPEGSVSTLKIQRTQQEDSAVYLCASSPDSRQLTYEQYFGPGTRLTVT.

V and J are TRBV5-1 and TRBJ1-1, with TRBD1 as a possible D gene (5 bases). The CDR3 is 13 residues long. Trimming took 6 bases from V and 4 from J, leaving 13 bases between them. The V gene's germline CDR1 is SGHRS and CDR2 YFSETQ. The CDR3 sequence is CASKGRAGTEAFF. Written as DNA, the CDR3 is TGCGCCAGCAAGGGGAGGGCGGGCACTGAAGCTTTCTTT.

CDR3 protein: CASSPGQGKEKLFF. CDR3 DNA: TGTGCCAGCAGTCCGGGACAGGGAAAAGAAAAACTGTTTTTT. The J gene is TRBJ1-4, the V gene TRBV27; 9 bases are shared with TRBD1. This CDR3 is built from 14 residues. Trimming took 5 bases from V and 8 from J; bases not matched to a gene: 6. The germline gives CDR1 MNHEY, CDR2 SMNVEV (reference sequence).

V and J are TRBV7-6 and TRBJ2-5; 11 nucleotides align to TRBD2. The CDR3 covers 15 residues. Germline CDR1 reads SGHVS; CDR2 reads FNYEAQ. V lost 4 bases, J lost 5 bases, and 6 bases stayed unmatched. As DNA, the CDR3 is TGTGCCAGCAGCTCTTTAGCGGGGGGGCCCGAGACCCAGTACTTC. This sequence encodes CASSSLAGGPETQYF.

This chain uses TRBV18 with TRBJ1-1; D not certain. V lost 3 bases to trimming and J lost 1 base, with 9 bases between them. The CDR3 covers 14 residues. The V gene's germline CDR1 is KGHSH and CDR2 LQKENI. Written as DNA, the CDR3 is TGTGCCAGCTCACCGGACCTCGGGAACACTGAAGCTTTCTTT. Translating it yields CASSPDLGNTEAFF.

V usage is TRBV4-1 and J usage is TRBJ2-7; TRBD1 matches 10 bases. The CDR3 has 16 amino acids. The germline V gene has CDR1 MGHRA and CDR2 YSYEKL. Unmatched junction bases numbered 10, after V lost 4 bases and J lost 4 bases. The CDR3 protein is CASSRPPGQGNYEQYF. In DNA, the CDR3 is TGCGCCAGCAGCCGACCCCCGGGACAGGGGAATTACGAGCAGTACTTC.

The chain links TRBV11-1 to TRBJ1-2; D unclear. The germline CDR1 and CDR2 sequences are SGHAT and FQDESV (reference sequence). This CDR3 comprises 13 residues. The V end lost 4 bases, the J end lost 2 bases, and 8 bases lay between the germline ends. The CDR3 here is CASSSVANYGYTF. CDR3 nucleotide sequence: TGTGCCAGCAGCTCAGTCGCGAACTATGGCTACACCTTC.